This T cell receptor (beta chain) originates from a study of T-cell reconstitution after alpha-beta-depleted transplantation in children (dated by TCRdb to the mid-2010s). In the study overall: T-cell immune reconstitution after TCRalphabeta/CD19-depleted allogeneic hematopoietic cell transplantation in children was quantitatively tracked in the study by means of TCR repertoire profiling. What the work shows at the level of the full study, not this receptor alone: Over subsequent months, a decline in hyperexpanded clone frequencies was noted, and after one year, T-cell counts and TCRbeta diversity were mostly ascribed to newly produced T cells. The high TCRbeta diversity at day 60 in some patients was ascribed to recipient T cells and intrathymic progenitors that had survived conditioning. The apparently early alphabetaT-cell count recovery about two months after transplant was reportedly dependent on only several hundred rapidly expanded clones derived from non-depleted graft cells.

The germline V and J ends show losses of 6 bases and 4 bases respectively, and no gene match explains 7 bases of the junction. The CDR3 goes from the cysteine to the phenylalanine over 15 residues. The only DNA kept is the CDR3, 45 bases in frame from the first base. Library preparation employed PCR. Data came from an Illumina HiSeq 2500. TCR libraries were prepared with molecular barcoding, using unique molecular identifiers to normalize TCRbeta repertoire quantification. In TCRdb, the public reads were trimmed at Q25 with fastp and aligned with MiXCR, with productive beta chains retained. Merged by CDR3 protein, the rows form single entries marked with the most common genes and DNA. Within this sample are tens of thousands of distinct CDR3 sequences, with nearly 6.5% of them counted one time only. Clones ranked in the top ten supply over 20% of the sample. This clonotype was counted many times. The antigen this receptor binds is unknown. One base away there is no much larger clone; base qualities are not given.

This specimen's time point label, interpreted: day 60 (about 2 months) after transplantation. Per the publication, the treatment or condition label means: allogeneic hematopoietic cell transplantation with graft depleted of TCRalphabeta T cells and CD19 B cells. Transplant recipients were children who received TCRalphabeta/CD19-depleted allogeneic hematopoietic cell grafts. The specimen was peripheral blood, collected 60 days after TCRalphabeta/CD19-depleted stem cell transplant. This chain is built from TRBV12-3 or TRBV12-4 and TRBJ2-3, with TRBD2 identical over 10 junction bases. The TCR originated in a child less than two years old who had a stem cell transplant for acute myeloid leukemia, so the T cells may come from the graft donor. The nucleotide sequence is TGTGCCAGCAGCCCCCCTAGCGGGAGTCCAGATACGCAGTATTTT. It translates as CASSPPSGSPDTQYF.